The 18 T cell receptor beta chains in this list originate from one sample, sequenced in a study of Graves' ophthalmopathy and Graves' hyperthyroidism. Amplifying from RNA transcripts, the study obtained TCR beta CDR3 regions. An initial RT-PCR round employing HTBI primers preceded a second-round multiplex PCR. Each CDR3 protein is one row after TCRdb ran MiXCR on the multiplex PCR reads. The data hold about 1.2 million distinct CDR3 sequences, with about 38% observed a single time. The sequenced material came from peripheral blood or thyroid tissue (not recorded which). The origin of the receptors is an adult man with Graves' hyperthyroidism.

This clonotype came up many times. CDR3 bases: TGTGCCATCAGTTTTGGACAGGGGATCACCGGGGAGCTGTTTTTT. Its translation: CAISFGQGITGELFF. The rearrangement links TRBV10-3 to TRBJ2-2; 9 nucleotides match TRBD1. J was trimmed by 4 bases and V by 5 bases; bases with no gene match: 5. The CDR3 has 15 amino acids. CDR1 ENHRY and CDR2 SYGVKD come from the germline V gene.

The chain couples TRBV7-2 to TRBJ1-1; D remains unclear. Germline CDR1 is SGHTA and CDR2 is FQGNSA. Trimming took off 5 bases at V and 5 bases at J, with 15 bases between the two ends. This CDR3 contains 14 residues. This chain's CDR3 is CASSPFVRRTEAFF. The CDR3, as DNA: TGTGCCAGCAGCCCCTTTGTGCGTAGGACTGAAGCTTTCTTT.

This sequence joins TRBV10-3 and TRBJ2-7, with TRBD1 as a possible D gene (6 bases). V dropped 7 bases and J dropped 3 bases, with 13 bases sitting between them. Per germline, CDR1 ENHRY and CDR2 SYGVKD. The CDR3 contains 13 residues. CDR3 region: CAINSGQVYEQYF. The CDR3 DNA is TGTGCCATCAATTCGGGACAAGTCTACGAGCAGTACTTC.

The sample holds many counts of this clonotype. The V gene is TRBV2, the J gene TRBJ1-4, with 8 bases aligning to TRBD1. The V and J ends lost 6 bases and 6 bases, in that order; junction bases with no gene match: 6. Per the germline V gene, CDR1 is SNHLY and CDR2 is FYNNEI. This CDR3 has 14 residues. Written as DNA, the CDR3 is TGTGCCAGCAGCTCCGGACAGGGCGATGAAAAACTGTTTTTT. Its translation is CASSSGQGDEKLFF.

The rearrangement joins TRBV13 to TRBJ1-2, with a possible D match to TRBD1 (6 bases). The CDR3 extends over 14 amino acids. Trimming left V 4 bases short and J 6 bases short, with 15 bases between. Looked up from germline, CDR1 is PRHDT and CDR2 is FYEKMQ (reference sequence). CDR3 sequence reads: CASSYRTQGDGYTF. Written as DNA, the CDR3 is TGTGCCAGCAGCTATCGAACACAGGGCGATGGCTACACCTTC.

This clonotype has more than one count but fewer than ten. The chain uses TRBV20-1 and TRBJ1-5; D gene ambiguous. The CDR3 has 14 residues. V was cut by 5 bases and J by 0 bases, with 11 bases left in between. The germline CDR1 and CDR2 sequences are DFQATT and SNEGSKA (reference sequence). CDR3 bases: TGCAGTGCTTTATTTAGGGATAGCAATCAGCCCCAGCATTTT. Its translation: CSALFRDSNQPQHF.

This clonotype has a count of ten or more. The chain joins TRBV11-2 to TRBJ2-7; D is undetermined. This CDR3 has 11 amino acids. Germline loops: CDR1 SGHAT, CDR2 FQNNGV. Trimming took off 6 bases at V and 7 bases at J, with 10 bases between the two ends. The CDR3 region has the DNA TGTGCCAGCAGAGGATCTACGGAGCAGTACTTC. Translation: CASRGSTEQYF.

V usage is TRBV29-1 and J usage is TRBJ1-2; D not certain. CDR3 length equals 11 residues. V was trimmed by 5 bases and J by 2 bases, leaving 6 bases between them. The germline V gene has CDR1 SQVTM and CDR2 ANQGSEA. The CDR3 coding sequence is TGCAGCGTTTTCGACAACTATGGCTACACCTTC. It codes for CSVFDNYGYTF.

This clonotype was counted many times. V and J are TRBV2 and TRBJ2-5; TRBD2 matches at 11 bases. The germline V gene has CDR1 SNHLY and CDR2 FYNNEI. The ends lost 5 bases at V and 2 bases at J; junction bases unmatched: 7. The CDR3 consists of 16 residues. CDR3 in amino acids: CASSHLAGGQQETQYF. In DNA form, the CDR3 reads TGTGCCAGCAGTCATCTAGCGGGGGGACAACAAGAGACCCAGTACTTC.

The chain joins TRBV7-2 to TRBJ2-2, with D perhaps assigned TRBD1 or TRBD2 (6 bases each). V shed 5 bases and J shed 2 bases, with 15 bases lying between them. The CDR3 loop spans 16 amino acids. CDR1 is SGHTA and CDR2 is FQGNSA in the germline V gene. The CDR3: CASSQFRGPNTGELFF. As DNA, the CDR3 is TGTGCCAGCAGCCAATTCCGGGGGCCCAACACCGGGGAGCTGTTTTTT. Supplemented by reference TRBV7-2 and TRBJ2-2, the full variable domain reads GAGVSQSPSNKVTEKGKDVELRCDPISGHTALYWYRQSLGQGLEFLIYFQGNSAPDKSGLPSDRFSAERTGGSVSTLTIQRTQQEDSAVYLCASSQFRGPNTGELFFGEGSRLTVL.

This sequence joins TRBV4-3 and TRBJ2-7; D possibly corresponds to TRBD2 (8 bases). The CDR3 loop spans 17 amino acids. With 3 bases removed from V and 6 bases from J, the gap between germline ends came to 24 bases. Germline CDR1 and CDR2: LGHNA and YSLEER. In DNA form, the CDR3 reads TGCGCCAGCAGCCAGGACTTATACAGGGGACTAGACGGCGAGCAGTACTTC. Its protein product is CASSQDLYRGLDGEQYF.

The genes are TRBV25-1 and TRBJ1-1, with D maybe TRBD1 (5 bases). The CDR3 is 15 amino acids. Germline CDR1 reads MGHDK; CDR2 reads SYGVNS. V shed 2 bases and J shed 0 bases, with 10 bases lying between them. CDR3: CASSEGGEMNTEAFF. The CDR3 DNA sequence: TGTGCCAGCAGTGAAGGGGGAGAAATGAACACTGAAGCTTTCTTT.

This clonotype showed up just a few times. Given a much more abundant clone one base away, this may be a read error. The rearrangement links TRBV24-1 to TRBJ2-5; TRBD2 might be the D (6 bases). This CDR3 spans 13 amino acids. CDR1 is KGHDR, CDR2 SFDVKD, per germline. CDR3 DNA sequence: TGTGCCGCCAGTGGGGGGTCCCAAGAGACCCAGTACTTC. It translates to CAASGGSQETQYF.

This clonotype has at least ten counts. The chain links TRBV10-2 to TRBJ2-7; 11 bases fit TRBD2. J was trimmed by 3 bases and V by 4 bases; bases with no gene match: 2. The CDR3 length is 14 residues. The germline V gene encodes CDR1 WSHSY and CDR2 SAAADI. CDR3 loop: CASSAGLAGYEQYF. The CDR3 coding sequence is TGCGCCAGCAGTGCCGGACTAGCGGGCTACGAGCAGTACTTC.

The chain links TRBV12-3 or TRBV12-4 to TRBJ1-3; D not certain. V was clipped by 3 bases and J by 2 bases, with 8 bases between them. There are 14 residues in the CDR3. CDR3 in amino acids: CASSFNAAGNTIYF. DNA for the CDR3: TGTGCCAGCAGTTTTAACGCAGCTGGAAACACCATATATTTT.

This clonotype was found once. The V gene is TRBV13, the J gene TRBJ2-7; D tentatively fits TRBD1 or TRBD2 (7 bases each). CDR3 length: 12 amino acids. The germline gives CDR1 PRHDT, CDR2 FYEKMQ (reference sequence). The CDR3 region has the DNA TGTGCTGCAGGGGGGGCCCTGAACGAGCAGTACTTC. Encoded protein: CAAGGALNEQYF.

This chain links TRBV4-3 with TRBJ2-2, with 14 positions matching TRBD2. V trimming: 4 bases; J trimming: 6 bases; junction bases outside the gene matches: 7. Germline CDR1 LGHNA, CDR2 YSLEER. This CDR3 is 17 amino acids long. CDR3 sequence (DNA): TGCGCCAGCAGCCGACTAGCGGGAGGGCCCGCGTCCGGGGAGCTGTTTTTT. This translates into CASSRLAGGPASGELFF.

The V gene is TRBV2, the J gene TRBJ2-2, with a possible D match to TRBD2 (5 bases). This CDR3 comprises 15 residues. Germline CDR1 and CDR2: SNHLY and FYNNEI. Trimming left V 3 bases short and J 2 bases short, with 10 bases between. CDR3: CASSDGAVNTGELFF. The CDR3 DNA sequence: TGTGCCAGCAGTGACGGAGCGGTCAACACCGGGGAGCTGTTTTTT.